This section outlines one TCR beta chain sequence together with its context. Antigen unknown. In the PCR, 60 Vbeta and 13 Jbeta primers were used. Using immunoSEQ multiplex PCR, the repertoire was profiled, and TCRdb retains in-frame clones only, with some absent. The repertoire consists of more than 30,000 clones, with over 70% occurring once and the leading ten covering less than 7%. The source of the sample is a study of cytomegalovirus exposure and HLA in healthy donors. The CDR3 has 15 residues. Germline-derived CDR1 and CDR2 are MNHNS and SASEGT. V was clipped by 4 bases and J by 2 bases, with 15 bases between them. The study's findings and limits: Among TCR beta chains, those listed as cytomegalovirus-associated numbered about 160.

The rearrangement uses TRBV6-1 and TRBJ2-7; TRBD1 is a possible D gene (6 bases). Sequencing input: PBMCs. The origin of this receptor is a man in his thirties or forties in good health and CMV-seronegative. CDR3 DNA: TGTGCCAGCAGTGTGGAGGACAGCTCTACCTACGAGCAGTACTTC. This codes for CASSVEDSSTYEQYF.